The present TCR beta chain was sequenced within a study of human T cells and chemical hapten exposure. Looking at the study overall: TCR yields differed between samples (mainly from small differences in pooled library volume).

Findings and caveats of the study: TCRs exceeding 1 in 1000 frequency stayed unchanged with DPC sensitization.

TCRdb re-called the RACE reads with MiXCR, one entry per CDR3 protein. The sample gives under 450,000 distinct CDR3 sequences, around 6% of which show up once; around 5.6% is in the top ten. Time point noted: patch test 2, 6 weeks after DPC sensitization. Treatment meaning: therapeutic diphenylcyclopropenone sensitization with weekly scalp DPC. Blood draws came before every patch-test application. The sample holds many counts of this clonotype. Its antigen is as yet unknown. CDR1 and CDR2 (germline): KGHSH, LQKENI. With 8 bases removed from V and 1 base from J, the gap between germline ends came to 12 bases. This CDR3 has 15 residues.

The clonotype originates from a woman between 18 and 29 years old with alopecia areata. Some clones in this sample may be carry-over from other donors' samples. The sequencing used whole blood, collected in connection with sensitization to the hapten diphenylcyclopropenone (DPC). The chain combines TRBV18 with TRBJ2-6; D gene ambiguous. CDR3 DNA: TGTGCCAGCACCCTTTTGGTTTCTGGGGCCAACGTCCTGACTTTC. Protein: CASTLLVSGANVLTF.